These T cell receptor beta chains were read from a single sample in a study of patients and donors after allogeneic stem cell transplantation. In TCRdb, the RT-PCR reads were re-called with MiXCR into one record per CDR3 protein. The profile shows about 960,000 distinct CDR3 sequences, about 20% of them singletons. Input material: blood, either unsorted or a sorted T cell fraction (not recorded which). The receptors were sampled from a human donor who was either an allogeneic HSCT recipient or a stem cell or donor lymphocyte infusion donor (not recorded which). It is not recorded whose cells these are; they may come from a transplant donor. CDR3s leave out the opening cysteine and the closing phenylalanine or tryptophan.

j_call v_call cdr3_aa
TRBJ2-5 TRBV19 ASRDRGQETQY
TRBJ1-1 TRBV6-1 ASSEGSAGAGVYTEAF
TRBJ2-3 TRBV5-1 ASSLGGGSGTDTRY
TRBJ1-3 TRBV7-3 ASSLTGTGLSGNTIY
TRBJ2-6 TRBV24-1 ATSEVGAGANVLT
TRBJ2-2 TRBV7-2 ASSPEPWRANTGELF
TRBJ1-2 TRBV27 ASSPIGTGNYGYT
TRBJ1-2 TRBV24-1 ATSDFDRDYGYT
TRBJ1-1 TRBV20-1 SARGRPHGEAF
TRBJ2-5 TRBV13 ASSLSAGRVGETQY
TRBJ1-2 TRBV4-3 ASSPRLAGTYGYT
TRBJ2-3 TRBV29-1 GYREGSDTQY
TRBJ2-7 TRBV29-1 SVAGTQTLEQY
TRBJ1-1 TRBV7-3 ASSLTARGNTEAF
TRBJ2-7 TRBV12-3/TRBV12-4 ASSLMWGDYEQY
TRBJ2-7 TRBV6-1 ASNTVAGGAYEQY
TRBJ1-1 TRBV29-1 SVENGMGAF
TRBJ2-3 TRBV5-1 ASSPPGQGRKDTQY
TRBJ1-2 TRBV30 AWSPNTANRAGYT
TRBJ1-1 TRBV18 ASSPIQGNTEAF
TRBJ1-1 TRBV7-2 ASSPGLGAF
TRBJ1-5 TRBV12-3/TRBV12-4 ASSPTRGGGQPQH